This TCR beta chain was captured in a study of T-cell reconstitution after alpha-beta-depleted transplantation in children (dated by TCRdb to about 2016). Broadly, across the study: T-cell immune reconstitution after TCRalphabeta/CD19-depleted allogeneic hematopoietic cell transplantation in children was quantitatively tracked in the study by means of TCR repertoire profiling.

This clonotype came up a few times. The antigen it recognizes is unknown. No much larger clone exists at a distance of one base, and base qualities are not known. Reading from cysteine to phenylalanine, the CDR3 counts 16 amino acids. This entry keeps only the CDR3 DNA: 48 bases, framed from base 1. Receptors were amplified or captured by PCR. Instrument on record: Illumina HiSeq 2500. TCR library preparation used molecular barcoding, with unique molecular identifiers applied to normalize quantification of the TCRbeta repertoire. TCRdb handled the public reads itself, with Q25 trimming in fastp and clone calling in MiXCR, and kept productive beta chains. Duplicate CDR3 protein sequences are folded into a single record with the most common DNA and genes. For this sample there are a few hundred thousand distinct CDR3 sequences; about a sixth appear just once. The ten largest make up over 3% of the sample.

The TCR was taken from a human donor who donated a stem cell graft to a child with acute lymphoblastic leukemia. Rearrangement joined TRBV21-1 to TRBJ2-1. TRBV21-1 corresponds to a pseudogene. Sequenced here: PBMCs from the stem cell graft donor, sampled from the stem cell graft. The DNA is TGTGCCAGCAGCAAAGAGGCCGTCGGGTTCCGTGGTGAGCAGTTCTTC. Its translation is CASSKEAVGFRGEQFF.